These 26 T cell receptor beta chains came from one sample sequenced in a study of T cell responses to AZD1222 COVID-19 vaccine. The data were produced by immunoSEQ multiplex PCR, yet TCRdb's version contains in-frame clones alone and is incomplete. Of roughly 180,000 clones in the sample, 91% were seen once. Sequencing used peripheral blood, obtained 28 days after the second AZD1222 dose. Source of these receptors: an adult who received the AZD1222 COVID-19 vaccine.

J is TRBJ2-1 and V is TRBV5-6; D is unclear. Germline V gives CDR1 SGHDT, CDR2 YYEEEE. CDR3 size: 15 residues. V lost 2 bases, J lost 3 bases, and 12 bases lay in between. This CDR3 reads CASSFSQAGYNEQFF. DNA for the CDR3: TGTGCCAGCAGCTTCTCCCAGGCCGGCTACAATGAGCAGTTCTTC.

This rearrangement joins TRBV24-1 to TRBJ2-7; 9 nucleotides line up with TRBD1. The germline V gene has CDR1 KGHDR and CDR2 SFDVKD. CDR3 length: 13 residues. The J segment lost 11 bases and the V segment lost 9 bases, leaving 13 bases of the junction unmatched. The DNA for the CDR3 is TGTGCCACCGGGGGGGCGACAGGGGGGATGAAGTACTTC. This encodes CATGGATGGMKYF.

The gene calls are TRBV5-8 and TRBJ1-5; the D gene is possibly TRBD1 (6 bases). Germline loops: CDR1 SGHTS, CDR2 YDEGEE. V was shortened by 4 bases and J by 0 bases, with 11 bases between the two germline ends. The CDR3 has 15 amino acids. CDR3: CASSGGQNSNQPQHF. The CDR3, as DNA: TGTGCCAGCAGCGGCGGACAGAATAGCAATCAGCCCCAGCATTTT.

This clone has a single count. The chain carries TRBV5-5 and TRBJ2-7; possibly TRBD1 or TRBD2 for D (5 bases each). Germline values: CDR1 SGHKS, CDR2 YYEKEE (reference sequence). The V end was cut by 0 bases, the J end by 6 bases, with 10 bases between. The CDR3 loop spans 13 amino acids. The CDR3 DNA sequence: TGTGCCAGCAGCTTGGCCTGGGGGTTCGAGCAGTACTTC. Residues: CASSLAWGFEQYF.

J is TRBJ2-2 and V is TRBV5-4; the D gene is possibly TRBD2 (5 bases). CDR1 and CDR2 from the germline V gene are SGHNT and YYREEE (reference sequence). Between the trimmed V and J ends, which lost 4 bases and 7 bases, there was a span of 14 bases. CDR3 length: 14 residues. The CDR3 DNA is TGTGCCAGCAGCCCGTCGCGGGTCTTCGGGGAGCTGTTTTTT. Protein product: CASSPSRVFGELFF.

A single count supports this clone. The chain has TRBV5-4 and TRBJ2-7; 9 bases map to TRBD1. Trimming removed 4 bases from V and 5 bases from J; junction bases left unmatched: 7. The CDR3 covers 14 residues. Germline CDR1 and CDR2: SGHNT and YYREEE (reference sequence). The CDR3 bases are TGTGCCAGCAGCCTACAGGGGGCCAGAAACGAGCAGTACTTC. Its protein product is CASSLQGARNEQYF.

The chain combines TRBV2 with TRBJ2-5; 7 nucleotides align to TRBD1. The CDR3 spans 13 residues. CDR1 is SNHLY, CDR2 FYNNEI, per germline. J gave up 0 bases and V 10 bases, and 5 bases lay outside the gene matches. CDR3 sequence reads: CAIGGQNQETQYF. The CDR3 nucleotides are TGTGCCATAGGGGGACAGAACCAAGAGACCCAGTACTTC.

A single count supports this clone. The CDR3 DNA is TGTGCCAGCAGTTTCGGGACAGGGGGGACAGATACGCAGTATTTT. Amino acids: CASSFGTGGTDTQYF. This sequence joins TRBV2 and TRBJ2-3; 11 bases match TRBD1. The CDR3 covers 15 residues. Germline V CDR1 and CDR2: SNHLY, FYNNEI. V was pared by 5 bases and J by 3 bases, with 4 bases of the junction left unmatched.

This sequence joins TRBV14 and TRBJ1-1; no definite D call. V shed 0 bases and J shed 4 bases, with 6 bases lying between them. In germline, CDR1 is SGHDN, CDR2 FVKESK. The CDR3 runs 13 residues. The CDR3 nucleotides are TGTGCCAGCAGCCAAGACGATACCACTGAAGCTTTCTTT. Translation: CASSQDDTTEAFF.

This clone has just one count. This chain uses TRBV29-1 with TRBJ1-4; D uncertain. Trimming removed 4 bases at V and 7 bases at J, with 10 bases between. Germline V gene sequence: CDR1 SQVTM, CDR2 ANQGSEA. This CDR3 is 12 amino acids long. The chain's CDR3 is CSVGRTGEKLFF. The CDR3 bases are TGCAGCGTTGGGCGGACGGGTGAAAAACTGTTTTTT.

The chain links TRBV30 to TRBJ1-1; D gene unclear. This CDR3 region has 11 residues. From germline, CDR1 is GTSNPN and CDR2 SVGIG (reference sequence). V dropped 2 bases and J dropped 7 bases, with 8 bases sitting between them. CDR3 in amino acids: CAWSPYGEAFF. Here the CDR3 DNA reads TGTGCCTGGAGTCCCTATGGTGAAGCTTTCTTT. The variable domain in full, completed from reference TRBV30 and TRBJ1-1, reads SQTIHQWPATLVQPVGSPLSLECTVEGTSNPNLYWYRQAAGRGLQLLFYSVGIGQISSEVPQNLSASRPQDRQFILSSKKLLLSDSGFYLCAWSPYGEAFFGQGTRLTVV.

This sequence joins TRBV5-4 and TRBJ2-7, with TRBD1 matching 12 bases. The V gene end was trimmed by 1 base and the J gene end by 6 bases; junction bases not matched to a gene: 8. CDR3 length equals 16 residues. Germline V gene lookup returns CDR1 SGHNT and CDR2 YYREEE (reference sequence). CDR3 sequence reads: CASSLPRGQGAGEQYF. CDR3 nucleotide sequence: TGTGCCAGCAGCTTGCCCCGGGGACAGGGGGCCGGCGAGCAGTACTTC.

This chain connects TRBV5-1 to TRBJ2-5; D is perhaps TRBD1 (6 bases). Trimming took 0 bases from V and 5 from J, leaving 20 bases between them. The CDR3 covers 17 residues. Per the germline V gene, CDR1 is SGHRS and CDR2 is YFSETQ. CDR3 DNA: TGCGCCAGCAGCTTGGGGACAGAACCGCTTTTTAGCGAGACCCAGTACTTC. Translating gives CASSLGTEPLFSETQYF.

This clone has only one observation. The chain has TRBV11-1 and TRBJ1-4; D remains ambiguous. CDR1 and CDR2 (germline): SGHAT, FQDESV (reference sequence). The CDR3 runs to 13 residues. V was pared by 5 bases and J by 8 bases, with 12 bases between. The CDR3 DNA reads TGTGCCAGCAGCCCGAGGTTGTCGGAAAAACTGTTTTTT. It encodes CASSPRLSEKLFF.

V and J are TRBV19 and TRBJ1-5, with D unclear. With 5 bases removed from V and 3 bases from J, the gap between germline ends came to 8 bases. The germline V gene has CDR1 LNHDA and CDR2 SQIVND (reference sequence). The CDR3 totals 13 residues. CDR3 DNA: TGTGCCAGTAGTGCGGGATACAATCAGCCCCAGCATTTT. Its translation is CASSAGYNQPQHF.

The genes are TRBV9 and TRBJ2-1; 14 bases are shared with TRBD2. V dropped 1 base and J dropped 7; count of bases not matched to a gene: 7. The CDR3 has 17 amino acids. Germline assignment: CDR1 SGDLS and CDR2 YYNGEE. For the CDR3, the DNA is TGTGCCAGCAGCGTAACCCCCGGGACTAGCGGGGGTAATGAGCAGTTCTTC. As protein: CASSVTPGTSGGNEQFF.

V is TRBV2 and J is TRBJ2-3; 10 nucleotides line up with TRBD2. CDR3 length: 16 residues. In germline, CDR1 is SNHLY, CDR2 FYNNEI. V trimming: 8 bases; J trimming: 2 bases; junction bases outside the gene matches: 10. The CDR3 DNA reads TGTGCCAGCTCCGCAGCGGGACTAGCGATCACAGATACGCAGTATTTT. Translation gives CASSAAGLAITDTQYF.

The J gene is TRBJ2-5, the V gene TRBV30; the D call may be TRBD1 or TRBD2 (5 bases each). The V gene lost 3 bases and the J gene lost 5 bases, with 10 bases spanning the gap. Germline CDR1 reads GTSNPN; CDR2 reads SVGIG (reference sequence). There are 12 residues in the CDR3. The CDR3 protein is CAWRWGRETQYF. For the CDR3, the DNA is TGTGCCTGGAGGTGGGGACGGGAGACCCAGTACTTC.

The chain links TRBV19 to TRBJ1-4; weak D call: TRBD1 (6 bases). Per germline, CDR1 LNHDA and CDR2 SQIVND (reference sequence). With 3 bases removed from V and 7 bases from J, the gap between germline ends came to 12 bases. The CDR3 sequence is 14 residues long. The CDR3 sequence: CASSITGMGEKLFF. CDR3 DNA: TGTGCCAGTAGTATTACAGGGATGGGTGAAAAACTGTTTTTT.

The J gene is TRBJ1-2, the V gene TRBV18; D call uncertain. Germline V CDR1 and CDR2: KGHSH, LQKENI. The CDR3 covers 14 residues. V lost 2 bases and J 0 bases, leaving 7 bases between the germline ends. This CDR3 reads CASSPTGTNYGYTF. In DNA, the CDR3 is TGTGCCAGCTCACCAACGGGGACTAACTATGGCTACACCTTC.

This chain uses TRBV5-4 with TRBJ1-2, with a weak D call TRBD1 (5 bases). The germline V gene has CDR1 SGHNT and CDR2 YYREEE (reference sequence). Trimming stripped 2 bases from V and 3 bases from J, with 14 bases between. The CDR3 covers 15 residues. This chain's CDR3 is CASSFQGRRDYGYTF. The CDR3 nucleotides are TGTGCCAGCAGCTTTCAGGGACGACGGGACTATGGCTACACCTTC. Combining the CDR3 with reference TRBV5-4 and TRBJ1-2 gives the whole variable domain ETGVTQSPTHLIKTRGQQVTLRCSSQSGHNTVSWYQQALGQGPQFIFQYYREEENGRGNFPPRFSGLQFPNYSSELNVNALELDDSALYLCASSFQGRRDYGYTFGSGTRLTVV.

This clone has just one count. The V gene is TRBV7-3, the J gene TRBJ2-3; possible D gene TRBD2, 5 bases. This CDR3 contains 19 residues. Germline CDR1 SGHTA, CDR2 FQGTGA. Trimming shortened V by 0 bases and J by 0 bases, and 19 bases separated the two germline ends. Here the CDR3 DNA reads TGTGCCAGCAGCTTAACCGGCGGGTTAGGCGGGTTGAGCACAGATACGCAGTATTTT. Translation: CASSLTGGLGGLSTDTQYF.

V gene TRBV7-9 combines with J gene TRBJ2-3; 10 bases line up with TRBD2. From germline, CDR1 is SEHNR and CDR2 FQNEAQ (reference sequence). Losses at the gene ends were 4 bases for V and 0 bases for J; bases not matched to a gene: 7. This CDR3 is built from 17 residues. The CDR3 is CASSSRLAGPSTDTQYF. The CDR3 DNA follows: TGTGCCAGCAGCTCCCGACTAGCGGGTCCGAGCACAGATACGCAGTATTTT.

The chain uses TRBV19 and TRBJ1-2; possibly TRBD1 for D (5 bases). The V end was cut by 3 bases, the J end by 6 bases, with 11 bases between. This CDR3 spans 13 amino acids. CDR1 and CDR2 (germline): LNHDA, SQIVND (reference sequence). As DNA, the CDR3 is TGTGCCAGTAGTATTTTGGGGGAAGATGGCTACACCTTC. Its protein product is CASSILGEDGYTF. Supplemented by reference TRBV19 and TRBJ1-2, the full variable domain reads DGGITQSPKYLFRKEGQNVTLSCEQNLNHDAMYWYRQDPGQGLRLIYYSQIVNDFQKGDIAEGYSVSREKKESFPLTVTSAQKNPTAFYLCASSILGEDGYTFGSGTRLTVV.

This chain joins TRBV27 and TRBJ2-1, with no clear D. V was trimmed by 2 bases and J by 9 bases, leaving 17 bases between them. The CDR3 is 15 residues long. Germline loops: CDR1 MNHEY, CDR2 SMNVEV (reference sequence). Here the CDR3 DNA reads TGTGCCAGCAGTTTAGCCCCCGCCACGAATGGTGAGCAGTTCTTC. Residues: CASSLAPATNGEQFF.

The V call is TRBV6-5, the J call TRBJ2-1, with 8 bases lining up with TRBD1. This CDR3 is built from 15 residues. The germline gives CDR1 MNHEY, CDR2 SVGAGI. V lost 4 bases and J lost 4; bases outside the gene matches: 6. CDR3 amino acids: CASSSDRGGYNEQFF. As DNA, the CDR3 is TGTGCCAGCAGTTCCGACAGGGGTGGGTACAATGAGCAGTTCTTC.